This T cell receptor beta chain emerged from a study of Ad26.COV2.S vaccination and SARS-CoV-2 variants. The wider study: The study gave Ad26.COV2.S intramuscularly, once or twice 56 days apart.

Trimming removed 3 bases from V and 3 bases from J; junction bases left unmatched: 1. Germline V lookup: CDR1 SGHTA, CDR2 FQGNSA. The CDR3 length is 14 residues. The treatment here: some 20 received Ad26.COV2.S at low or high dose, single or two shots; roughly five received placebo; per-sample allocation not given. On day 63 after the first injection, vaccine and placebo recipients gave samples. The data were produced by immunoSEQ multiplex PCR, yet TCRdb's version contains in-frame clones alone and is incomplete. The table records about half a million clones, approximately 90% of them present only once.

The input for sequencing was peripheral blood, taken in a trial of Ad26.COV2.S vaccine versus placebo. This chain joins TRBV7-2 and TRBJ2-7; 11 bases map to TRBD2. The TCR sequence derives from a person between 18 and 65 years old who received the Ad26.COV2.S COVID-19 vaccine or a placebo. The CDR3 loop reads CASSLTSGDYEQYF. CDR3 sequence (DNA): TGTGCCAGCAGCTTGACTAGCGGGGACTACGAGCAGTACTTC.